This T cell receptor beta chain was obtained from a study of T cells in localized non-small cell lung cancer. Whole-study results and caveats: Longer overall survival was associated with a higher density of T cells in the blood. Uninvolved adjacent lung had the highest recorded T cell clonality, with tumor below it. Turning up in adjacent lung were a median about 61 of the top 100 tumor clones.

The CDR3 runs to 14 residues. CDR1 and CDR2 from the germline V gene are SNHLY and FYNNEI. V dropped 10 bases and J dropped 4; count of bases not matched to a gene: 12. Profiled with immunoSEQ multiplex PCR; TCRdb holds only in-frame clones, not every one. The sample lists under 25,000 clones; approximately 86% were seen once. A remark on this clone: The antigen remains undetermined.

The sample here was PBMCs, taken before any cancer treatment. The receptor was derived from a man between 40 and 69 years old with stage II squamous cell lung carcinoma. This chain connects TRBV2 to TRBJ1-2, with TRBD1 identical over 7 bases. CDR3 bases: TGTGCCAACGACAGGGAAGAGGTTAGCTATGGCTACACCTTC. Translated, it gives CANDREEVSYGYTF.